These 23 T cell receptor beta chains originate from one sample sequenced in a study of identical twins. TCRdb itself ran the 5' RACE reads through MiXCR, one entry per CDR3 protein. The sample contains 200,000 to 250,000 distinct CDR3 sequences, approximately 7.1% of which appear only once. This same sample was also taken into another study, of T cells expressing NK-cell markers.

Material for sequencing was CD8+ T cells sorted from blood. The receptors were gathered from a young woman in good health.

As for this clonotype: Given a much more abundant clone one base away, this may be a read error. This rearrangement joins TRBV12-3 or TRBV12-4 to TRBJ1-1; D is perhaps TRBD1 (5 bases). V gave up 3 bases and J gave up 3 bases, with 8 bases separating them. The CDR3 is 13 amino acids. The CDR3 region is CASSLGDDTEAFF. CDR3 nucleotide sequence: TGTGCCAGCAGTTTGGGGGACGACACTGAAGCTTTCTTT.

The CDR3 DNA sequence: TGTGCCAGCAGTTTTCTGCGGAGACCCTACGAGCAGTACTTC. Residues: CASSFLRRPYEQYF. This chain connects TRBV27 to TRBJ2-7; the D is unclear. The CDR3 spans 14 residues. Trimming cost V 3 bases and J 2 bases, with 11 bases left between them. The germline CDR1 and CDR2 sequences are MNHEY and SMNVEV (reference sequence).

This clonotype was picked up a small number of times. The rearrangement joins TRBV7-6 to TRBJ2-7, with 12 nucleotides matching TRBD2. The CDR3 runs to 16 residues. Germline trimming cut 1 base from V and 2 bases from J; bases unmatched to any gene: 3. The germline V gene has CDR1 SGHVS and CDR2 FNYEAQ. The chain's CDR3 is CASSLEASGRAYEQYF. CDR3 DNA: TGTGCCAGCAGCTTAGAAGCTAGCGGGAGGGCCTACGAGCAGTACTTC.

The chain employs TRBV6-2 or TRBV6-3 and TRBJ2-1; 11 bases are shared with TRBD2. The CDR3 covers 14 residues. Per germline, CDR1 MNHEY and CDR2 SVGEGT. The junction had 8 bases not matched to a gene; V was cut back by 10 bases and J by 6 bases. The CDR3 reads CAIGTSGPPNEQFF. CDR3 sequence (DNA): TGTGCCATCGGGACTAGCGGCCCCCCCAATGAGCAGTTCTTC.

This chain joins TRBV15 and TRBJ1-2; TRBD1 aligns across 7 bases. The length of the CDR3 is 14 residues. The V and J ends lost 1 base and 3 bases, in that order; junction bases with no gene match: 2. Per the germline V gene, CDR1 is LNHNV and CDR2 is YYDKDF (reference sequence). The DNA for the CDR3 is TGTGCCACCAGCAGAGGACAGGGTCACTATGGCTACACCTTC. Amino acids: CATSRGQGHYGYTF.

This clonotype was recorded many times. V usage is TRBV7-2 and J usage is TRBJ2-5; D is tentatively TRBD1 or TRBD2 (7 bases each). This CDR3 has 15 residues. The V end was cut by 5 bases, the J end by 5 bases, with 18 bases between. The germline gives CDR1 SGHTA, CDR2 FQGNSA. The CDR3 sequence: CASSPGGGYLETQYF. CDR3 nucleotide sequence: TGTGCCAGCAGCCCAGGGGGGGGTTATCTGGAGACCCAGTACTTC.

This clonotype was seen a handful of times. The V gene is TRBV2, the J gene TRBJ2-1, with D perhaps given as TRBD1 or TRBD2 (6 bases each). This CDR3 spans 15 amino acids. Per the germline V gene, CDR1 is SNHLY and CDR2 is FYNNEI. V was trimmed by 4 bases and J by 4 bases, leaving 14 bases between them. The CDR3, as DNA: TGTGCCAGCAGTGTGGAGGGGGTCCAGTACAATGAGCAGTTCTTC. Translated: CASSVEGVQYNEQFF.

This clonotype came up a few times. The CDR3 DNA reads as TGTGCCAGCAGTGAAAACTTCGCTAGCGGGGAGACCCAGTACTTC. It codes for CASSENFASGETQYF. The J gene is TRBJ2-5, the V gene TRBV2, with 8 bases identical to TRBD2. This CDR3 is built from 15 residues. Looked up from germline, CDR1 is SNHLY and CDR2 is FYNNEI. After removal of 2 bases from V and 5 bases from J, the junction contained 7 bases not matched to a gene.

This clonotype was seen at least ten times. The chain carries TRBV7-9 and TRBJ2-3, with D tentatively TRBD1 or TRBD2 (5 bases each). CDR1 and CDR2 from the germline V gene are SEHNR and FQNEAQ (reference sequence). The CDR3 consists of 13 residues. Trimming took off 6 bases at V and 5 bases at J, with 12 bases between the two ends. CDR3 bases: TGTGCCAGCAGGGGACCACCGGGAGATACGCAGTATTTT. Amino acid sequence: CASRGPPGDTQYF.

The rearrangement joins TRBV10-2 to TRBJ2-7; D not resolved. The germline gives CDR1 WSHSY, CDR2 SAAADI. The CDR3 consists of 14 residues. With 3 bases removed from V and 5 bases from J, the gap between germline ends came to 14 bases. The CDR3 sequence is CASSDPEIRHEQYF. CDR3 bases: TGCGCCAGCAGTGACCCCGAAATTAGACACGAGCAGTACTTC.

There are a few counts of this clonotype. CDR3 loop: CASRATTYTLNEQFF. As DNA, the CDR3 is TGTGCCAGCAGGGCCACGACTTATACCCTCAATGAGCAGTTCTTC. The genes are TRBV2 and TRBJ2-1; no reliable D call. Trimming took off 6 bases at V and 6 bases at J, with 18 bases between the two ends. The CDR3 contains 15 residues. Looked up from germline, CDR1 is SNHLY and CDR2 is FYNNEI. The whole variable domain, filled in from reference TRBV2 and TRBJ2-1, reads EPEVTQTPSHQVTQMGQEVILRCVPISNHLYFYWYRQILGQKVEFLVSFYNNEISEKSEIFDDQFSVERPDGSNFTLKIRSTKLEDSAMYFCASRATTYTLNEQFFGPGTRLTVL.

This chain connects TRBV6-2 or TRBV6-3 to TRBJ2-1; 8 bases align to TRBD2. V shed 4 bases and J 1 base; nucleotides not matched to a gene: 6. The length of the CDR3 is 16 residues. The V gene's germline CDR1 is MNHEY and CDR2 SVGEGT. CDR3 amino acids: CASSSTGTSSYNEQFF. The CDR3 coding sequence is TGTGCCAGCAGTTCAACCGGGACTAGTTCCTACAATGAGCAGTTCTTC.

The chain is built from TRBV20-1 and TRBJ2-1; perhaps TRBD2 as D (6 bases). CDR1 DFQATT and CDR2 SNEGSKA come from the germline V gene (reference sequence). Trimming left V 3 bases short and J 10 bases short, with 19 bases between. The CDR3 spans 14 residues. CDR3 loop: CSARLGLATEEQFF. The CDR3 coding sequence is TGCAGTGCTAGGCTGGGACTGGCGACGGAGGAGCAGTTCTTC.

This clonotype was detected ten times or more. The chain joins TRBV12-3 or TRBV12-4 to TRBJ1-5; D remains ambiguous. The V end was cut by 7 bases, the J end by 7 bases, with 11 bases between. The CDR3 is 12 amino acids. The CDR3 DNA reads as TGTGCCAGCACTGCAGGCGGCCAGCCCCAGCATTTT. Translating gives CASTAGGQPQHF.

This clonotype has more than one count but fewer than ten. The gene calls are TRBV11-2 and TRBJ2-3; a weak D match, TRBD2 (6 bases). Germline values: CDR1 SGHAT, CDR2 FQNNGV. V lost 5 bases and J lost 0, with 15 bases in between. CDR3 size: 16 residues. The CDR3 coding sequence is TGTGCCAGCAGCCTAGGGACTCGCACTAGCACAGATACGCAGTATTTT. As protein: CASSLGTRTSTDTQYF.

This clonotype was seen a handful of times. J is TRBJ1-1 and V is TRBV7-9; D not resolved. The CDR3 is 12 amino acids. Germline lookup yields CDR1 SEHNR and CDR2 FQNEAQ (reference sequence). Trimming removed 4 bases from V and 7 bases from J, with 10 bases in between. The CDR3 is CASSSRHYEAFF. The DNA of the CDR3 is TGTGCCAGCAGCTCTAGACATTATGAAGCTTTCTTT.

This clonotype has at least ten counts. The CDR3 reads CASSYSSGDLNTGELFF. The CDR3 nucleotides are TGTGCCAGCAGTTACTCTAGCGGGGATCTTAACACCGGGGAGCTGTTTTTT. The V and J genes are TRBV6-2 or TRBV6-3 and TRBJ2-2; 8 bases align to TRBD2. In germline, CDR1 is MNHEY, CDR2 SVGEGT. This CDR3 is built from 17 residues. J lost 2 bases, V lost 0 bases, and 5 bases had no gene match.

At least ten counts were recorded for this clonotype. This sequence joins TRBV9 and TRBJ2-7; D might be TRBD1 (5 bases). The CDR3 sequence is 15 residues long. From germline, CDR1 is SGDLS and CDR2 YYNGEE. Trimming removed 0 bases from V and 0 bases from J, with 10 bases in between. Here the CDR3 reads CASSVGRGSSYEQYF. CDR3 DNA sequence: TGTGCCAGCAGCGTAGGAAGGGGTAGCTCCTACGAGCAGTACTTC.

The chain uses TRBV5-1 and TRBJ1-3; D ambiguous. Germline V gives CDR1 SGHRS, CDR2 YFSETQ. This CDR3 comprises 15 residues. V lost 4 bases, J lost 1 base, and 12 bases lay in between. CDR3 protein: CASSGSWESGNTIYF. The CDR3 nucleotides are TGCGCCAGCAGCGGATCCTGGGAGTCTGGAAACACCATATATTTT. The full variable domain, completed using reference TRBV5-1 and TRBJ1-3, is KAGVTQTPRYLIKTRGQQVTLSCSPISGHRSVSWYQQTPGQGLQFLFEYFSETQRNKGNFPGRFSGRQFSNSRSEMNVSTLELGDSALYLCASSGSWESGNTIYFGEGSWLTVV.

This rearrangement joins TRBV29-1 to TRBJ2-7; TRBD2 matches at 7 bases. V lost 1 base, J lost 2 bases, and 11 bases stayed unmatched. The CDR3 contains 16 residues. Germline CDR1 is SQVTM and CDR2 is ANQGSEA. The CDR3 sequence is CSVEGSGRGAAYEQYF. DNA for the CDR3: TGCAGCGTTGAAGGATCGGGGAGGGGAGCGGCCTACGAGCAGTACTTC.

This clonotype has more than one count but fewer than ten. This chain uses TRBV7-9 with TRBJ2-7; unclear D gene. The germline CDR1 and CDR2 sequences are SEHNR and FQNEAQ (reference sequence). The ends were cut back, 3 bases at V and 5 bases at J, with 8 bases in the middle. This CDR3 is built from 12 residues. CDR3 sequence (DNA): TGTGCCAGCAGCTTTCTCCCCGACGAGCAGTACTTC. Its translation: CASSFLPDEQYF.

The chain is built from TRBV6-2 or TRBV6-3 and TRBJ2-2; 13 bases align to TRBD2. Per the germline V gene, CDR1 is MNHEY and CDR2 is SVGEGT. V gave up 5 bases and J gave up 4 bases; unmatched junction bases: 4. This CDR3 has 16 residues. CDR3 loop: CASSIGLAGATGELFF. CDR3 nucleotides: TGTGCCAGCAGTATCGGACTAGCGGGAGCCACCGGGGAGCTGTTTTTT.

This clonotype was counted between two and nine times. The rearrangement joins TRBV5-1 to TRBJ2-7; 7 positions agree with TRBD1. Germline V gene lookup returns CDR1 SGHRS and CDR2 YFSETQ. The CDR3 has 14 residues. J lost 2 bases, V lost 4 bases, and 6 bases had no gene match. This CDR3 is CASSPPGTAYEQYF. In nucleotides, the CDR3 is TGCGCCAGCAGCCCTCCCGGGACAGCCTACGAGCAGTACTTC.